This entry lists 11 T cell receptor beta chains sequenced from one sample in a study of PD-1 blockade in classical Hodgkin lymphoma. The patients all showed relapse after autologous stem cell transplantation, while their brentuximab vedotin exposure varied. This table comes from immunoSEQ multiplex PCR, and its TCRdb copy is limited to in-frame clones, with some not included. The top ten clones hold about 10% of a sample with over 90,000 clones, roughly 87% of them seen once. The source was peripheral blood mononuclear cells (PBMCs), collected before the second cycle of nivolumab. The receptors derive from a human donor with classical Hodgkin lymphoma.

The chain is built from TRBV5-4 and TRBJ2-3; 12 bases match TRBD2. Germline lookup yields CDR1 SGHNT and CDR2 YYREEE (reference sequence). CDR3 length: 18 amino acids. V lost 3 bases, J lost 2 bases, and 10 bases stayed unmatched. The CDR3 nucleotides read TGTGCCAGCAGCTGGCTAGCGGGGGGGCCCCCCCTCACAGATACGCAGTATTTT. Its translation: CASSWLAGGPPLTDTQYF.

The CDR3 is CASSNWDGLVYEQYF. The CDR3 coding sequence is TGTGCCAGCAGCAATTGGGACGGACTCGTCTACGAGCAGTACTTC. The chain employs TRBV5-6 and TRBJ2-7, with D tentatively TRBD1 or TRBD2 (5 bases each). The V gene lost 4 bases and the J gene lost 3 bases, with 17 bases spanning the gap. Germline V CDR1 and CDR2: SGHDT, YYEEEE. This CDR3 has 15 residues.

The rearrangement links TRBV18 to TRBJ1-2; tentatively, D is TRBD1 (5 bases). CDR3 size: 14 residues. Germline V lookup: CDR1 KGHSH, CDR2 LQKENI. V was cut by 2 bases and J by 0 bases, with 7 bases left in between. CDR3 nucleotides: TGTGCCAGCTCACCAGGGGCGGCTAACTATGGCTACACCTTC. Translated, it gives CASSPGAANYGYTF.

This clone was counted a single time. V usage is TRBV18 and J usage is TRBJ2-5, with TRBD2 as a possible D gene (6 bases). CDR1 and CDR2 (germline): KGHSH, LQKENI. Deletions cut 3 bases from V and 2 bases from J, with 13 bases between. CDR3 length equals 15 residues. The CDR3: CASSPGLAYQETQYF. In nucleotides, the CDR3 is TGTGCCAGCTCACCTGGTCTAGCGTATCAAGAGACCCAGTACTTC.

J is TRBJ2-7 and V is TRBV7-6; 12 positions agree with TRBD1. V was clipped by 5 bases and J by 4 bases; unmatched bases: 9. This CDR3 spans 16 amino acids. The V gene's germline CDR1 is SGHVS and CDR2 FNYEAQ. Here the CDR3 reads CASSPPSGQGAYEQYF. DNA of the CDR3: TGTGCCAGCAGCCCGCCCTCGGGACAGGGGGCGTACGAGCAGTACTTC.

The chain employs TRBV4-2 and TRBJ2-1; TRBD2 might be the D (7 bases). This CDR3 contains 16 residues. Germline CDR1 is LGHNA and CDR2 is YNFKEQ. Trimming left V 4 bases short and J 2 bases short, with 15 bases between. CDR3 coding DNA: TGTGCCAGCAGCCGAGGGACGGGGGGCACCTACAATGAGCAGTTCTTC. It encodes CASSRGTGGTYNEQFF.

The V and J genes are TRBV7-9 and TRBJ2-1, with TRBD2 identical over 16 bases. Germline lookup yields CDR1 SEHNR and CDR2 FQNEAQ (reference sequence). After removal of 2 bases from V and 6 bases from J, the junction contained 4 bases not matched to a gene. The CDR3 totals 17 residues. CDR3 coding DNA: TGTGCCAGCAGCTTAAGCGGGACTAGCGGGAGGGCCAATGAGCAGTTCTTC. Translating gives CASSLSGTSGRANEQFF.

The J gene is TRBJ2-1, the V gene TRBV5-1, with 7 positions matching TRBD2. The CDR3 is 15 residues long. CDR1 and CDR2 from the germline V gene are SGHRS and YFSETQ. With V trimmed by 3 bases and J by 2 bases, 5 bases remained unmatched. CDR3 nucleotides: TGCGCCAGCAGCTCAACTAGCGAGGCCTACAATGAGCAGTTCTTC. Amino acid sequence: CASSSTSEAYNEQFF.

Only one count was recorded for this clone. The V gene is TRBV28, the J gene TRBJ2-7, with D perhaps matching TRBD1 (6 bases). This CDR3 comprises 15 residues. V was pared by 3 bases and J by 0 bases, with 12 bases between. Germline values: CDR1 MDHEN, CDR2 SYDVKM. The CDR3 DNA reads TGTGCCAGCAGTTTGGGAGTAGGGGGCTCCTACGAGCAGTACTTC. Translated, it gives CASSLGVGGSYEQYF.

The chain couples TRBV10-3 to TRBJ1-3; 7 bases map to TRBD1. V was clipped by 1 base and J by 6 bases; unmatched bases: 3. Germline CDR1 ENHRY, CDR2 SYGVKD. This CDR3 has 14 residues. CDR3 coding DNA: TGTGCCATCAGTGAGTGGGACAGCCCAAACACCATATATTTT. The encoded protein is CAISEWDSPNTIYF.

V is TRBV5-4 and J is TRBJ2-7; D is ambiguous. CDR3 size: 11 residues. Germline assignment: CDR1 SGHNT and CDR2 YYREEE (reference sequence). Trimming took off 1 base at V and 5 bases at J, with 4 bases between the two ends. The CDR3 loop is CASSLLDEQYF. CDR3 sequence (DNA): TGTGCCAGCAGCTTGTTGGACGAGCAGTACTTC.